Below, 19 T cell receptor beta chains from the same sample are listed, as sequenced in a study of prognosis after radiotherapy for stage I lung cancer. It was by two-round multiplex PCR that TCR beta CDR3 was amplified from genomic DNA. The authors ran first-round PCR with primers specific to each TRBV and TRBJ gene. MiXCR, run by TCRdb on the multiplex PCR reads, gives a single entry per CDR3 protein. Of 15,000 to 25,000 distinct CDR3 sequences in the sample, 26% were seen once. The material was PBMCs, obtained before or after stereotactic body radiation therapy (not recorded which). The origin of the receptors is a donor over 45 with non-small cell lung cancer.

As to this clonotype: One junction end disagrees with the germline gene, perhaps due to a read error. The rearrangement joins TRBV12-3 or TRBV12-4 to TRBJ2-2; TRBD1 is a possible D gene (5 bases). This CDR3 spans 15 amino acids. Here the CDR3 reads CAISLTHRGTGELFF. The CDR3 DNA reads TGTGCCATCAGTTTGACGCATAGGGGCACCGGGGAGCTGTTTTTT.

This clonotype was found many times. The V gene is TRBV20-1, the J gene TRBJ2-3; D perhaps matches TRBD2 (5 bases). The CDR3 runs 16 residues. Germline CDR1 reads DFQATT; CDR2 reads SNEGSKA (reference sequence). With 1 base removed from V and 0 bases from J, the gap between germline ends came to 14 bases. CDR3 DNA sequence: TGCAGTGCTAGAGGGGGTCACGGCGGGAGCACAGATACGCAGTATTTT. Its translation is CSARGGHGGSTDTQYF.

Note on this clonotype: A read error is the likely source, as a far larger clone sits one nucleotide away. The chain carries TRBV6-4 and TRBJ1-5; TRBD1 agrees at 7 bases. Germline values: CDR1 MRHNA, CDR2 SNTAGT. This CDR3 is built from 14 residues. V was clipped by 8 bases and J by 4 bases; unmatched bases: 8. For the CDR3, the DNA is TGTGCCAGCGTTGAGCAGGGGGAGAATCAGCCCCAGCATTTT. Amino acids: CASVEQGENQPQHF.

This clonotype has a count of ten or more. The chain recombines TRBV6-1 with TRBJ2-7; no firm D call. The CDR3 spans 13 residues. V was pared by 7 bases and J by 4 bases, with 14 bases between. CDR1 is MNHNS, CDR2 SASEGT, per germline. CDR3 loop: CASTLSLGYEQYF. The CDR3 DNA reads TGTGCCAGCACCCTGAGCCTGGGTTACGAGCAGTACTTC.

This clonotype was found many times. The rearrangement uses TRBV20-1 and TRBJ1-4; D uncertain. V lost 1 base, J lost 5 bases, and 14 bases lay in between. In germline, CDR1 is DFQATT, CDR2 SNEGSKA (reference sequence). This CDR3 comprises 15 residues. This CDR3 is CSARAVGSMNEKLFF. In DNA, the CDR3 is TGCAGTGCTAGAGCAGTGGGCAGTATGAATGAAAAACTGTTTTTT.

This clonotype was seen at least ten times. The chain recombines TRBV3-1 with TRBJ2-3; D gene ambiguous. The CDR3 has 13 residues. V shed 0 bases and J shed 6 bases, with 7 bases lying between them. Germline V gene lookup returns CDR1 LGHDT and CDR2 YNNKEL (reference sequence). The CDR3 sequence is CASSQDDGDTQYF. In DNA, the CDR3 is TGTGCCAGCAGCCAAGACGATGGGGATACGCAGTATTTT.

This clonotype was counted at least ten times. An end of the junction differs from the germline gene, which may be a read error. The chain combines TRBV6-2 or TRBV6-3 with TRBJ1-6, with TRBD1 identical over 7 bases. The CDR3 loop spans 15 amino acids. Per the germline V gene, CDR1 is MNHEY and CDR2 is SVGEGT. CDR3 amino acids: CASSEQGIWNSPPHF. For the CDR3, the DNA is TGTGCCAGCAGTGAACAGGGGATTTGGAATTCACCCCCCCACTTT.

This clonotype appeared many times. The genes are TRBV19 and TRBJ2-2; 7 bases are a match to TRBD2. The trim removed 4 bases at V and 0 bases at J, leaving 8 bases unmatched. The CDR3 consists of 17 residues. Germline V gives CDR1 LNHDA, CDR2 SQIVND (reference sequence). The DNA of the CDR3 is TGTGCCAGTAGTACCTTTAGCGGGCCCACGAACACCGGGGAGCTGTTTTTT. Residues: CASSTFSGPTNTGELFF.

Ten or more counts support this clonotype. The J gene is TRBJ2-3, the V gene TRBV6-1, with 7 bases aligning to TRBD1. Losses at the gene ends were 6 bases for V and 0 bases for J; bases not matched to a gene: 15. Germline values: CDR1 MNHNS, CDR2 SASEGT. This CDR3 comprises 18 residues. The CDR3 sequence is CASSPRGLGLSSTDTQYF. The DNA for the CDR3 is TGTGCCAGCAGCCCAAGGGGGCTGGGGCTATCTAGCACAGATACGCAGTATTTT.

This clonotype was observed many times. V and J are TRBV28 and TRBJ2-7; tentatively, D is TRBD2 (6 bases). Trimming cost V 5 bases and J 2 bases, with 10 bases left between them. The CDR3 contains 13 residues. Germline V CDR1 and CDR2: MDHEN, SYDVKM. Here the CDR3 reads CASSRGSTYEQYF. CDR3 in DNA: TGTGCCAGCAGTCGGGGGAGTACCTACGAGCAGTACTTC.

This clonotype was detected ten times or more. The chain recombines TRBV6-4 with TRBJ2-1; the match to TRBD2 covers 11 bases. V lost 6 bases and J lost 5; bases outside the gene matches: 6. Germline V gene data show CDR1 as MRHNA and CDR2 as SNTAGT. This CDR3 is 15 amino acids long. The CDR3 sequence is CASRELAGAHNEQFF. CDR3 DNA: TGTGCCAGCAGAGAACTAGCGGGAGCCCACAATGAGCAGTTCTTC.

This clonotype showed up many times. The chain joins TRBV7-8 to TRBJ2-3; D not certain. The germline V gene encodes CDR1 SGHVS and CDR2 FQNEAQ. V was cut by 4 bases and J by 4 bases, with 18 bases left in between. The CDR3 is 16 residues long. The CDR3 protein is CASSYLGRTAADTQYF. The CDR3 region has the DNA TGTGCCAGCAGCTACCTCGGACGGACGGCCGCAGATACGCAGTATTTT.

This clonotype has a count of ten or more. The chain is built from TRBV7-9 and TRBJ1-1, with TRBD1 as a possible D gene (5 bases). The CDR3 totals 15 residues. Germline loops: CDR1 SEHNR, CDR2 FQNEAQ (reference sequence). Trimming shortened V by 5 bases and J by 4 bases, and 17 bases separated the two germline ends. The CDR3 bases are TGTGCCAGCAGCGTTACAGGTAGCGGAGCCACTGAAGCTTTCTTT. It codes for CASSVTGSGATEAFF.

This chain uses TRBV19 with TRBJ1-5; D remains ambiguous. V was cut by 10 bases and J by 5 bases, with 15 bases left in between. The CDR3 has 13 amino acids. Germline CDR1 LNHDA, CDR2 SQIVND (reference sequence). The CDR3 sequence: CAKFPVHHQPQHF. CDR3 sequence (DNA): TGTGCCAAATTCCCAGTGCATCATCAGCCCCAGCATTTT.

As for this clonotype: Germline is not matched at one junction end, which may reflect a read error. V gene TRBV6-4 combines with J gene TRBJ2-1; a possible D gene is TRBD2 (6 bases). Germline-derived CDR1 and CDR2 are MRHNA and SNTAGT. The CDR3 has 15 residues. CDR3: CASKPRDFCYDEQFF. CDR3 sequence (DNA): TGTGCCAGCAAACCCCGGGACTTCTGCTACGATGAGCAGTTCTTC.

This clonotype has a handful of counts. Being one base from a much bigger clone, this may be a read error. The rearrangement joins TRBV10-2 to TRBJ2-1, with D possibly being TRBD2 (5 bases). CDR3 length: 14 amino acids. Germline CDR1 is WSHSY and CDR2 is SAAADI. Trimming removed 1 base from V and 9 bases from J, with 13 bases in between. For the CDR3, the DNA is TGCGCCAGCAGTGAGTTCTTTGGGAGAAGTGAGCAGTTCTTC. It yields the protein CASSEFFGRSEQFF.

This clonotype is a singleton in its sample. CDR3 sequence (DNA): TGTGCCAGTAGTAGCCCCGGACAGGGTCGGGAGCAGTACTTC. Protein product: CASSSPGQGREQYF. The chain recombines TRBV19 with TRBJ2-7, with 8 bases fitting TRBD1. V dropped 4 bases and J dropped 7; count of bases not matched to a gene: 9. Germline V gene lookup returns CDR1 LNHDA and CDR2 SQIVND (reference sequence). CDR3 length: 14 amino acids.

A word on this clonotype: A far larger clone is a single base away, which makes a read error likely. The V gene is TRBV7-8, the J gene TRBJ1-5; D unclear. Trimming left V 6 bases short and J 9 bases short, with 15 bases between. There are 13 residues in the CDR3. Per the germline V gene, CDR1 is SGHVS and CDR2 is FQNEAQ. For the CDR3, the DNA is TGTGCCAGCAGATTAAACCGGGCCCGGCCCCAGCATTTT. Translated: CASRLNRARPQHF.

Concerning this clonotype: A read error may explain this, as a much larger clone is one base away. This chain joins TRBV19 and TRBJ1-1; tentatively, D is TRBD1 (5 bases). The CDR3 runs 14 residues. V lost 8 bases and J 0 bases, leaving 13 bases between the germline ends. CDR1 is LNHDA and CDR2 is SQIVND in the germline V gene (reference sequence). CDR3 in amino acids: CASGGTDLNTEAFF. For the CDR3, the DNA is TGTGCCAGTGGTGGGACGGACCTGAACACTGAAGCTTTCTTT.